These 10 T cell receptor beta chains originate from one sample sequenced in a study of CD4 T cells in relation to SARS-CoV-2 and coronaviruses. Before the COVID-19 pandemic, during about 2010-2019, CD4+ T cells were taken from unexposed donors. CD4+ T cells were isolated from the cells after 10 days of culture. The antigens of these receptors remain unknown. Produced via immunoSEQ multiplex PCR; TCRdb's table is partial and in-frame only. Of approximately 20,000 clones detected, about 86% appear once; the ten largest clones hold roughly 10%. Sequencing was performed on CD4+ T cells from PBMCs, cultured in vitro. The source is a human donor in good health.

The CDR3 loop reads CASSLTASEQFF. Written as DNA, the CDR3 is TGTGCCAGCAGCTTAACGGCTTCTGAGCAGTTCTTC. The chain recombines TRBV13 with TRBJ2-1; D is uncertain. From germline, CDR1 is PRHDT and CDR2 FYEKMQ (reference sequence). This CDR3 contains 12 residues. V lost 2 bases and J lost 9, with 8 bases in between.

The chain couples TRBV5-1 to TRBJ2-1; possibly TRBD2 for D (7 bases). Per germline, CDR1 SGHRS and CDR2 YFSETQ. The CDR3 is made up of 16 amino acids. Trimming took off 3 bases at V and 9 bases at J, with 22 bases between the two ends. The DNA for the CDR3 is TGCGCCAGCAGCTACTCTCAGGGGACTAAATCGAGTGAGCAGTTCTTC. Translated, it gives CASSYSQGTKSSEQFF.

The chain uses TRBV2 and TRBJ1-5; possibly TRBD1 for D (5 bases). The V and J ends lost 3 bases and 5 bases respectively, with 8 bases between them. Germline V gene data show CDR1 as SNHLY and CDR2 as FYNNEI. The CDR3 covers 13 residues. This CDR3 is CASSEGRDQPQHF. The DNA of the CDR3 is TGTGCCAGCAGTGAGGGGCGGGATCAGCCCCAGCATTTT.

This chain links TRBV5-6 with TRBJ1-3; 7 bases match TRBD1. Germline CDR1 SGHDT, CDR2 YYEEEE. Trimming cost V 3 bases and J 2 bases; bases outside gene matches: 14. The CDR3 has 18 residues. The CDR3 here is CASSSRRGRGEPGNTIYF. The CDR3 DNA reads TGTGCCAGCAGCTCCCGTCGTGGCAGGGGGGAACCTGGAAACACCATATATTTT.

The chain has TRBV3-1 (or the pseudogene TRBV3-2) and TRBJ2-2; 9 bases agree with TRBD2. The V segment lost 1 base and the J segment 0 bases; nucleotides outside the gene matches: 6. The CDR3 runs to 18 residues. CDR1 LGHDT and CDR2 YNNKEL come from the germline V gene (reference sequence). CDR3 in amino acids: CASSQGNSGGPNTGELFF. The CDR3 DNA sequence: TGTGCCAGCAGCCAAGGGAATAGCGGGGGCCCGAACACCGGGGAGCTGTTTTTT.

The rearrangement uses TRBV18 and TRBJ2-7; no reliable D call. The length of the CDR3 is 13 residues. CDR1 is KGHSH, CDR2 LQKENI, per germline. Between the trimmed V and J ends, which lost 2 bases and 3 bases, there was a span of 8 bases. In nucleotides, the CDR3 is TGTGCCAGCTCACCAAGGAAGGACTACGAGCAGTACTTC. It encodes CASSPRKDYEQYF.

This chain joins TRBV18 and TRBJ2-1; D might be TRBD1 (5 bases). The germline V and J ends were trimmed by 0 bases and 3 bases, with 6 bases remaining between them. This CDR3 spans 14 amino acids. The V gene's germline CDR1 is KGHSH and CDR2 LQKENI. The CDR3 spells CASSPPGDYNEQFF. The CDR3, as DNA: TGTGCCAGCTCACCACCAGGGGACTACAATGAGCAGTTCTTC.

The chain couples TRBV7-9 to TRBJ1-1, with TRBD1 identical over 7 bases. CDR3 length: 13 amino acids. V dropped 7 bases and J dropped 4; count of bases not matched to a gene: 6. Germline CDR1 and CDR2: SEHNR and FQNEAQ (reference sequence). This CDR3 reads CASNRQGGTEAFF. CDR3 DNA: TGTGCCAGCAACAGACAGGGAGGCACTGAAGCTTTCTTT.

The rearrangement uses TRBV5-6 and TRBJ2-3; D not resolved. The CDR3 runs to 14 residues. The V gene's germline CDR1 is SGHDT and CDR2 YYEEEE. The V gene lost 2 bases and the J gene lost 1 base, with 8 bases spanning the gap. The CDR3 nucleotides are TGTGCCAGCAGCTTCGGCCTCGGCACAGATACGCAGTATTTT. Translated: CASSFGLGTDTQYF.

The V call is TRBV5-1, the J call TRBJ2-2; a weak D match, TRBD1 (6 bases). Per germline, CDR1 SGHRS and CDR2 YFSETQ. CDR3 size: 16 residues. V lost 2 bases and J lost 1, with 12 bases in between. CDR3 region: CASSFGGGQNTGELFF. Here the CDR3 DNA reads TGCGCCAGCAGCTTTGGTGGGGGACAGAACACCGGGGAGCTGTTTTTT.